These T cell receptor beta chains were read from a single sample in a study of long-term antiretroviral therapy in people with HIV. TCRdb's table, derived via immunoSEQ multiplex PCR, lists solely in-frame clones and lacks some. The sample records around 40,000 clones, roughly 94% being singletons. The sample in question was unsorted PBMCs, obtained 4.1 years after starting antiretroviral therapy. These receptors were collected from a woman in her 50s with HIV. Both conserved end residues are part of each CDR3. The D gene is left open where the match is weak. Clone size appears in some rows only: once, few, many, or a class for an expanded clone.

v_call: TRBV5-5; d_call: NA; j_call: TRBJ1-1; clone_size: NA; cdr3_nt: TGTGCCAGCAGCTTGATAATCGTGTCGGAGAGTGAAGCTTTCTTT; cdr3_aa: CASSLIIVSESEAFF
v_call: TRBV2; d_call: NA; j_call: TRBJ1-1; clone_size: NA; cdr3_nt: TGTGCCAGCAGTGAAGCGCTTCAGGCCTCTCGGGCTTTCTTT; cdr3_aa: CASSEALQASRAFF
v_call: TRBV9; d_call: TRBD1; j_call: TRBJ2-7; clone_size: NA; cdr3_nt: TGTGCCAGCAGCCCCAGCCGGGACAGGAGATCCTACGAGCAGTACTTC; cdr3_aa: CASSPSRDRRSYEQYF
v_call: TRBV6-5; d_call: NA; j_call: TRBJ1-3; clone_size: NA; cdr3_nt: TGTGCCAGCACAGGGACTGGAAACACCATATATTTT; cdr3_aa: CASTGTGNTIYF
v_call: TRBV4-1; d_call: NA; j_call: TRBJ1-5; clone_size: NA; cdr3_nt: TGCGCCAGCAGCCAAGGGGCAGCGAGGGGTAATCAGCCCCAGCATTTT; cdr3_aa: CASSQGAARGNQPQHF
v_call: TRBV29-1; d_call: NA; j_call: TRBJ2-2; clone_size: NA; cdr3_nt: TGCAGCGTTGAAGAATCCAGGGTCGGGGAGCTGTTTTTT; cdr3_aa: CSVEESRVGELFF
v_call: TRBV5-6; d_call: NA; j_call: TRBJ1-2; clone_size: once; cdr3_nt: TGTGCCAGCAGCTCTACGACAGTTGGCTACACCTTC; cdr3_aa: CASSSTTVGYTF
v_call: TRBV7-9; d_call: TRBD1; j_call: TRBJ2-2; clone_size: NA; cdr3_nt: TGTGCCAGCACCCGGACAGGGGCCACCACCGGGGAGCTGTTTTTT; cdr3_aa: CASTRTGATTGELFF
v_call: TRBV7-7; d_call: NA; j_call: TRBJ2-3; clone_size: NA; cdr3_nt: TGTGCTAGCAGCCCCTCTCGGTCGGTCACAGATACGCAGTATTTT; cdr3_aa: CASSPSRSVTDTQYF
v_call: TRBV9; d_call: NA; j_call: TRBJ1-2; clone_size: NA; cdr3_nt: TGTGCCAGCAGCGTAGCTCGCTCGGCTAACTATGGCTACACCTTC; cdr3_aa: CASSVARSANYGYTF
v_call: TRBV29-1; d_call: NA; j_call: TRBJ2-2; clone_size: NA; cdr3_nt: TGCAGCCTGGGGTTAATAGCGAGAAGGGGGGAGCTGTTTTTT; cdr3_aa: CSLGLIARRGELFF
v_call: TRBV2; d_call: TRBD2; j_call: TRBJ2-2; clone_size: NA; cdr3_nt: TGTGCCAGCAGTCCCCAGATTCCGGGGGGCGGGGAGCTGTTTTTT; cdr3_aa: CASSPQIPGGGELFF
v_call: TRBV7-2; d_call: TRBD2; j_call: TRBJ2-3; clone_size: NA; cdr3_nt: TGTGCCAGCAGCTCCCGCCCGACTAGCGGAATAGATACGCAGTATTTT; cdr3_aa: CASSSRPTSGIDTQYF
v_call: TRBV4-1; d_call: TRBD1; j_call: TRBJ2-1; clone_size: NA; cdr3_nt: TGCGCCAGCAGCCAGTGGACAGGGCGGTACAATGAGCAGTTCTTC; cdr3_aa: CASSQWTGRYNEQFF
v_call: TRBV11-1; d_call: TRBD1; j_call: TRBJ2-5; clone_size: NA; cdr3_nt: TGTGCCAGCAGCTTAGGAGGCAGGGGGCAAGAGACCCAGTACTTC; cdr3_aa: CASSLGGRGQETQYF
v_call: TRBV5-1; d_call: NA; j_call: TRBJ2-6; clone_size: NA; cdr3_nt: TGCGCCACCCGTGAGGGCTCTGGGGCCAACGTCCTGACTTTC; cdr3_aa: CATREGSGANVLTF
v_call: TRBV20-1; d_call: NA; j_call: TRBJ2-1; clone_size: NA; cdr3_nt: TGCAGTGCTCTCGGGACGACAGAGCAGTTCTTC; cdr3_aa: CSALGTTEQFF
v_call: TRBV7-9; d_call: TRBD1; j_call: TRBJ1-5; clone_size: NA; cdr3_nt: TGTGCCAGCAGCTCTGGTCAGGGGGCGGGTCAGCCCCAGCATTTT; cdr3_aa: CASSSGQGAGQPQHF
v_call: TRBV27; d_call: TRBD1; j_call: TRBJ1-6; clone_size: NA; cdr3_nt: TGTGCCAGCAGTTCACTTTACGGGACAGGGGCGAATTCACCCCTCCACTTT; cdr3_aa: CASSSLYGTGANSPLHF
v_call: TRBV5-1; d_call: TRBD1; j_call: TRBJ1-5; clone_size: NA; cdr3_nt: TGCGCCAGCAGCTTGGGAGACAGGGGCGCAGGTCAGCCCCAGCATTTT; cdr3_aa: CASSLGDRGAGQPQHF
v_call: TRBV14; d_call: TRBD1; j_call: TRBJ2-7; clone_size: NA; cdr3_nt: TGTGCCAGCAGCCCGAGACAGGGTATGAGCTACGAGCAGTACTTC; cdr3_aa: CASSPRQGMSYEQYF
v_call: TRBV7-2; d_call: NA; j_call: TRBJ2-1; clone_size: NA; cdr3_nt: TGTGCCAGCAGCTTAGACTCGGATGAGCAGTTCTTC; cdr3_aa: CASSLDSDEQFF
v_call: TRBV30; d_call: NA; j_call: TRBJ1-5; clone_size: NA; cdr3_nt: TGTGCCTGGGACAGATTCAATAGCAATCAGCCCCAGCATTTT; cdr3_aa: CAWDRFNSNQPQHF
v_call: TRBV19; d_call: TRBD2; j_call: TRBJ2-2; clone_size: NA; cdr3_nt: TGTGCCAGTCGTCCCCTTATGGGACTAGCGGGGGGAATTGGGACCGGGGAGCTGTTTTTT; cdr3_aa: CASRPLMGLAGGIGTGELFF
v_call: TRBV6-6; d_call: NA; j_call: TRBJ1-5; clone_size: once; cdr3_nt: TGTGCCAGCAGTTACTCGGGAGATTGGGGACAGCCCCAGCATTTT; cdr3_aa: CASSYSGDWGQPQHF
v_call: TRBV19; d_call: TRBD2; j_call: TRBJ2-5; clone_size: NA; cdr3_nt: TGTGCCAGTAGTATAGGGCTAGCGGGGGGAACAGAGACCCAGTACTTC; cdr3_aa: CASSIGLAGGTETQYF